These T cell receptor beta chains were read from a single sample in a study of blood T cell repertoires in COVID-19. The repertoire was sequenced with immunoSEQ multiplex PCR; TCRdb's copy has only in-frame clones and lacks some. The sample lists over 200,000 clones; around 89% were seen once. The sequenced sample consisted of peripheral blood. Receptors were obtained from a woman aged 35 to 49 who had recovered from COVID-19. Both conserved end residues are part of each CDR3. A D gene is named only where the DNA matches it firmly. The size field is filled for only some rows; it gives once, few, many or a size class.

j_call clone_size v_call d_call cdr3_nt cdr3_aa
TRBJ1-5 . TRBV27 . TGTGCCAGCAGTCCCCCGGTTGGTCAGCCCCAGCATTTT CASSPPVGQPQHF
TRBJ1-2 . TRBV18 . TGTGCCAGCTCCACCACCGGGAGGCCCCCTAACTATGGCTACACCTTC CASSTTGRPPNYGYTF
TRBJ2-1 . TRBV9 TRBD2 TGTGCCAGCAGCGTAGCCCCGGGGGGGTTCGGCCGGGAGCAGTTCTTC CASSVAPGGFGREQFF
TRBJ2-7 . TRBV6-2/TRBV6-3 . TGTGCCAGCAGTCTACGGACACTGAAAGACTCCTACGAGCAGTACTTC CASSLRTLKDSYEQYF
TRBJ2-2 . TRBV28 TRBD2 TGTGCCAGCAGTTTATTGGGCGGGAGTGTGGGAACCGGGGAGCTGTTTTTT CASSLLGGSVGTGELFF
TRBJ1-6 . TRBV5-4 . TGTGCCAGCAGCCTGGGCCAAGCGGGTAATTCACCCCTCCACTTT CASSLGQAGNSPLHF
TRBJ2-1 . TRBV15 TRBD2 TGTGCCACCAGCAGACCCGGAGCTAGCGGGAGTAGGAGTGAGCAGTTCTTC CATSRPGASGSRSEQFF
TRBJ2-7 few TRBV2 . TGTGCCAGCAGTGAATCCCGGACAGAAAACTACGAGCAGTACTTC CASSESRTENYEQYF
TRBJ2-2 . TRBV2 . TGTGCCAGCAGCGACCCTCGGGACTTGAGGGGGAACACCGGGGAGCTGTTTTTT CASSDPRDLRGNTGELFF
TRBJ1-4 . TRBV7-9 . TGTGCCAGCAGCCGCGATTCCGGACAGCGGGAAAAACTGTTTTTT CASSRDSGQREKLFF
TRBJ1-1 . TRBV5-1 . TGCGCCACCCAGCTTGGGGAGGCGGGCGGGACTGAAGCTTTCTTT CATQLGEAGGTEAFF
TRBJ2-1 . TRBV18 TRBD2 TGTGCCAGCTCACCCGGGACTAGTCGGAATGAGCAGTTCTTC CASSPGTSRNEQFF
TRBJ2-5 . TRBV9 . TGTGCCAGCAGCCATGGGGGGGCGTACCAAGAGACCCAGTACTTC CASSHGGAYQETQYF
TRBJ2-7 . TRBV4-2 . TGTGCCAGCAGCCAAGGGGCAGGGACCTACGAGCAGTACTTC CASSQGAGTYEQYF
TRBJ1-1 . TRBV6-5 . TGTGCCAGCACCCCCCGGAGGCTCGGGAACACTGAAGCTTTCTTT CASTPRRLGNTEAFF
TRBJ1-1 . TRBV11-3 TRBD1 TGTGCCAGCAGCCCCAGGACAGGGGGCGGGAACACTGAAGCTTTCTTT CASSPRTGGGNTEAFF
TRBJ1-5 . TRBV30 TRBD1 TGTGCCTGGAGTGGACAGGGACCTCAGCCCCAGCATTTT CAWSGQGPQPQHF
TRBJ2-7 . TRBV24-1 . TGTGCCACCAGCCCACAGGGTGTCCCTTACGAGCAGTACTTC CATSPQGVPYEQYF
TRBJ2-5 . TRBV5-1 . TGCGCCAGCAGCCCCCGGGGTAGCGGATTCCAAGAGACCCAGTACTTC CASSPRGSGFQETQYF
TRBJ2-7 . TRBV7-2 . TGTGCCAGCAGCTTAGTCCGGACAACCTACGAGCAGTACTTC CASSLVRTTYEQYF
TRBJ2-1 . TRBV27 TRBD2 TGTGCCAGCAGTCCCCCCGGGCGGGGAGGGCATAGTGTCGCGTACAATGAGCAGTTCTTC CASSPPGRGGHSVAYNEQFF
TRBJ1-2 . TRBV27 . TGTGCCAGCAGTTCCGCCGGTCCCAACTATGGCTACACCTTC CASSSAGPNYGYTF
TRBJ2-1 few TRBV30 . TGTGCCTGGCGGGAAAGCTCCTACAATGAGCAGTTCTTC CAWRESSYNEQFF
TRBJ1-4 once TRBV7-2 TRBD1 TGTGCCAGCAGCCCTTACCCGGGACAGATGGGGGAAAAACTGTTTTTT CASSPYPGQMGEKLFF
TRBJ1-6 . TRBV11-2 . TGTGCCAGCGGCGGGGAGGCCTATAATTCACCCCTCCACTTT CASGGEAYNSPLHF
TRBJ2-2 . TRBV9 TRBD2 TGTGCCAGCAGCGTTGCCGGGAGGGCCCCCACCGGGGAGCTGTTTTTT CASSVAGRAPTGELFF
TRBJ1-1 once TRBV11-2 . TGTGCCAGCAGCTTAGCAGCTGAAGCTTTCTTT CASSLAAEAFF
TRBJ2-7 . TRBV2 TRBD2 TGTGCCAGCAGTGAGGGGTTGCGCGGGAGGTACCCCCACGAGCAGTACTTC CASSEGLRGRYPHEQYF
TRBJ2-2 few TRBV28 . TGTGCCAGCGGACCAACACGGACAGGGAGGGACACCGGGGAGCTGTTTTTT CASGPTRTGRDTGELFF
TRBJ2-2 . TRBV7-2 . TGTGCCAGCAGCTACCGACCTAGGGGCACCGGGGAGCTGTTTTTT CASSYRPRGTGELFF
TRBJ2-5 . TRBV7-9 . TGTGCCAGCAGCTTAGCAGGGGTCCAAGGGACCCAGTACTTC CASSLAGVQGTQYF
TRBJ2-5 . TRBV29-1 TRBD2 TGCAGCGTGAGGGGGACTAGCGGGAGGAAGGGGACCCAGTACTTC CSVRGTSGRKGTQYF
TRBJ1-6 once TRBV28 . TGTGCCAGCAGTCCGACGGACAGAACCTCACCCCTCCACTTT CASSPTDRTSPLHF
TRBJ1-5 . TRBV14 TRBD1 TGTGCCAGCAGCCAAGGACAGGGTGGTCAGCCCCAGCATTTT CASSQGQGGQPQHF
TRBJ2-5 . TRBV19 . TGTGCCAGTAGTATCCTCGGGGAGACCCAGTACTTC CASSILGETQYF
TRBJ2-6 once TRBV4-1 . TGCGCCAGCAGCCAAATGGGGGAGGCAAGTTACTCTGGGGCCAACGTCCTGACTTTC CASSQMGEASYSGANVLTF
TRBJ1-6 . TRBV20-1 TRBD1 TGCAGTGCTAGTGGGGGGACAGGTGCTTCACCCCTCCACTTT CSASGGTGASPLHF
TRBJ1-2 once TRBV2 . TGTGCCAGCAGTCGCAGGCACCCGGGCTACACCTTC CASSRRHPGYTF
TRBJ1-1 . TRBV5-6 . TGTGCCAGCAGCCGTAGCACTGAAGCTTTCTTT CASSRSTEAFF
TRBJ1-2 . TRBV24-1 . TGTGCCACCAGTGATCCGCTAAATAACTATGGCTACACCTTC CATSDPLNNYGYTF
TRBJ1-1 . TRBV27 . TGTGCCAGCAGCCCAGGGCCGGGCACTGAAGCTTTCTTT CASSPGPGTEAFF
TRBJ2-3 once TRBV28 . TGTGCCAGCAGTTTATCCCCCCCGCCGGTAACAGATACGCAGTATTTT CASSLSPPPVTDTQYF
TRBJ2-1 . TRBV2 . TGTGCCAGCAGTGACCAACGGCTGCCCCGGGGGATCTTC CASSDQRLPRGIF
TRBJ2-7 . TRBV18 TRBD1 TGTGCCAGCTCCCCACCAATGGCAGGGGGTAACGGGCAGTACTTC CASSPPMAGGNGQYF
TRBJ2-3 . TRBV6-5 TRBD2 TGTGCCAGCACTAGCGGGAGGGCGGCAGATACGCAGTATTTT CASTSGRAADTQYF
TRBJ2-7 . TRBV20-1 . TGCAGTGCCAGTTTAGCGCGGGGAACCTACGAGCAGTACTTC CSASLARGTYEQYF
TRBJ1-1 . TRBV25-1 TRBD1 TGTGCCAGCAGTAGGGGGCAGTTGGGGGCTTTCTTT CASSRGQLGAFF
TRBJ2-1 . TRBV5-4 TRBD2 TGTGCCAGCAGCTTGGGGGGCGGGAGCTCCTACAATGAGCAGTTCTTC CASSLGGGSSYNEQFF
TRBJ1-2 . TRBV6-5 TRBD1 TGTGCCAGCAGGTCCCCCGACAGGGGGTATGGCTACACCTTC CASRSPDRGYGYTF
TRBJ1-5 . TRBV6-2/TRBV6-3 . TGTGCCAGCAGCTCCGGGACAAGCAGCAATCAGCCCCAGCATTTT CASSSGTSSNQPQHF
TRBJ1-2 . TRBV4-3 . TGCGCCAGCAGCCAAGATTCGGGGGGTGGGTATGGCTACACCTTC CASSQDSGGGYGYTF
TRBJ1-2 once TRBV19 . TGTGCCAGTAGTATGCGGCTCCACGACTATGGCTACACCTTC CASSMRLHDYGYTF
TRBJ2-7 . TRBV6-2/TRBV6-3 TRBD2 TGTGCCAGCAGTTATTCGAGGACTAGCGCCGCCTACGAGCAGTACTTC CASSYSRTSAAYEQYF
TRBJ2-7 . TRBV9 TRBD2 TGTGCCAGCAGCTATGATAGCGGGAGCTGGTACGAGCAGTACTTC CASSYDSGSWYEQYF
TRBJ1-1 . TRBV5-1 TRBD1 TGCGCCAGCAGCTTGGTTTCGGCAGGGGGCACTGAAGCTTTCTTT CASSLVSAGGTEAFF